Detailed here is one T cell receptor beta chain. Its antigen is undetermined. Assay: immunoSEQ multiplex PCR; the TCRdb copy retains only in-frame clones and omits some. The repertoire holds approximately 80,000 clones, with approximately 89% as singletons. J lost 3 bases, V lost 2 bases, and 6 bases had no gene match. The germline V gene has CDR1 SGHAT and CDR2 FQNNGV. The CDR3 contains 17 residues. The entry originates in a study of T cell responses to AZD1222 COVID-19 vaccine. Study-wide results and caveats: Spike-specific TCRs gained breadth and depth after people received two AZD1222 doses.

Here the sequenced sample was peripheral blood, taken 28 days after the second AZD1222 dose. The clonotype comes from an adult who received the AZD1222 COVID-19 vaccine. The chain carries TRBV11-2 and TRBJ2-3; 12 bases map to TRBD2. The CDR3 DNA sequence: TGTGCCAGCAGCTTAAGGCTAGCGGGAGGGGAAACAGATACGCAGTATTTT. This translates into CASSLRLAGGETDTQYF.